This TCR beta chain was observed in a study of T-cell reconstitution after alpha-beta-depleted transplantation in children. Ten or more counts support this clonotype. Unique molecular identifiers were incorporated when the TCRbeta library was constructed. TCRdb re-called the PCR reads with MiXCR, one entry per CDR3 protein. Of 420,000 or so distinct CDR3 sequences in the sample, roughly 10% were seen once. The source is a human donor who donated a stem cell graft to a child with acute myeloid leukemia. This specimen was PBMCs from the stem cell graft donor, taken from the stem cell graft.

CDR3: CAINGQGPSQPQHF. Written as DNA, the CDR3 is TGTGCCATCAACGGACAGGGTCCGAGTCAGCCCCAGCATTTT. V and J are TRBV10-3 and TRBJ1-5; 8 bases match TRBD1. CDR3 size: 14 residues. The J segment lost 6 bases and the V segment lost 7 bases, leaving 8 bases of the junction unmatched. Germline V CDR1 and CDR2: ENHRY, SYGVKD.